The 26 T cell receptor beta chains below all came from one sample that was sequenced in a study of CD8+CD57+ T cells in acquired aplastic anemia (dated by TCRdb to 2016 to 2018). Instrument on record: Illumina HiSeq 2000. Genomic DNA was used as template for profiling of TCR beta VDJ combinations and CDR3 sequences. Using fastp trimming at Q25 and MiXCR clonotype assembly, TCRdb reanalyzed the public sequencing data and kept in-frame beta chains. Each record represents a unique CDR3 protein, reported with the most common genes and DNA among its rows. The sample data list 150,000 to 200,000 distinct CDR3 sequences, and roughly 48% of these were observed just once. The ten largest clonotypes hold 1.1% of the sample. Sequencing used sorted CD4+, CD8+, or CD8+CD57+ T cells (not recorded which) from PBMCs. The receptors were gathered from a human donor in good health.

This clonotype was counted ten times or more. This sequence joins TRBV9 and TRBJ2-3, with D perhaps matching TRBD1 or TRBD2 (5 bases each). The V gene lost 3 bases and the J gene lost 1 base, with 15 bases spanning the gap. The CDR3 sequence is 16 residues long. From germline, CDR1 is SGDLS and CDR2 YYNGEE. In DNA, the CDR3 is TGTGCCAGCAGCGGGGGGACGGTACCCGGCACAGATACGCAGTATTTT. Amino acid sequence: CASSGGTVPGTDTQYF.

The sample holds many counts of this clonotype. The J gene is TRBJ2-2, the V gene TRBV7-3; 8 bases fit TRBD2. V lost 0 bases and J lost 4; bases outside the gene matches: 10. From germline, CDR1 is SGHTA and CDR2 FQGTGA. The length of the CDR3 is 18 residues. In DNA form, the CDR3 reads TGTGCCAGCAGCTTAACTTCGATGAGCGGGAGTGGCACCGGGGAGCTGTTTTTT. It codes for CASSLTSMSGSGTGELFF. Complete variable domain (other parts from reference TRBV7-3 and TRBJ2-2): GAGVSQTPSNKVTEKGKYVELRCDPISGHTALYWYRQSLGQGPEFLIYFQGTGAADDSGLPNDRFFAVRPEGSVSTLKIQRTERGDSAVYLCASSLTSMSGSGTGELFFGEGSRLTVL.

J is TRBJ2-1 and V is TRBV20-1, with 9 bases fitting TRBD2. The CDR3 loop spans 14 amino acids. V trimming: 0 bases; J trimming: 7 bases; junction bases outside the gene matches: 4. Germline V gene data show CDR1 as DFQATT and CDR2 as SNEGSKA (reference sequence). The CDR3, as DNA: TGCAGTGCTAGAGATAGCGGGAGAGGAAATGAGCAGTTCTTC. Its translation: CSARDSGRGNEQFF.

This clonotype has a handful of counts. CDR3 nucleotide sequence: TGTGCCAGCAACCTACTAAGGACTAGCGGGAGCAGCACAGATACGCAGTATTTT. The encoded protein is CASNLLRTSGSSTDTQYF. V usage is TRBV25-1 and J usage is TRBJ2-3; 13 bases agree with TRBD2. This CDR3 contains 18 residues. Germline-derived CDR1 and CDR2 are MGHDK and SYGVNS. The V and J ends lost 7 bases and 0 bases, in that order; junction bases with no gene match: 10.

This clonotype was detected many times. The chain employs TRBV6-5 and TRBJ1-1, with D possibly matching TRBD1 (6 bases). The CDR3 is made up of 15 amino acids. In germline, CDR1 is MNHEY, CDR2 SVGAGI. V was cut by 5 bases and J by 0 bases, with 13 bases left in between. CDR3 sequence reads: CASSRKQGMNTEAFF. The CDR3 DNA reads TGTGCCAGCAGTCGGAAACAGGGTATGAACACTGAAGCTTTCTTT.

Many counts were recorded for this clonotype. This chain joins TRBV28 and TRBJ2-7; 7 nucleotides match TRBD1. The V gene end was trimmed by 4 bases and the J gene end by 3 bases; junction bases not matched to a gene: 9. CDR1 and CDR2 (germline): MDHEN, SYDVKM. The CDR3 is 15 amino acids. Written as DNA, the CDR3 is TGTGCCAGCAGTTCCGGGACAGCAGGGTTCTACGAGCAGTACTTC. Its translation: CASSSGTAGFYEQYF.

Comments on this clonotype: A much larger clone differs by one base, so this may be a read error. The genes are TRBV10-3 and TRBJ2-7, with 7 bases lining up with TRBD1. Per the germline V gene, CDR1 is ENHRY and CDR2 is SYGVKD. The CDR3 runs to 16 residues. The V and J ends lost 10 bases and 0 bases, in that order; junction bases with no gene match: 15. The CDR3 is CASGLEGTASSYEQYF. CDR3 bases: TGTGCCAGCGGTTTAGAGGGGACAGCCAGCTCCTACGAGCAGTACTTC.

V gene TRBV7-3 combines with J gene TRBJ2-7, with a tentative D call TRBD2 (6 bases). TRBJ2-5 matches the DNA end more closely, so the J call is doubtful. Looked up from germline, CDR1 is SGHTA and CDR2 is FQGTGA. The CDR3 runs 14 residues. CDR3 sequence reads: CASSPGGTGETQYF. The CDR3 coding sequence is TGTGCCAGCAGCCCGGGCGGGACGGGAGAGACCCAGTACTTC.

There are many counts of this clonotype. CDR3 residues: CSARGRLHNYGYTF. The CDR3 DNA follows: TGCAGTGCTAGAGGCCGGCTCCACAACTATGGCTACACCTTC. The chain employs TRBV20-1 and TRBJ1-2; D is undetermined. The CDR3 is made up of 14 amino acids. The germline gives CDR1 DFQATT, CDR2 SNEGSKA (reference sequence). V was trimmed by 1 base and J by 2 bases, leaving 11 bases between them.

The genes are TRBV6-5 and TRBJ2-1; D not resolved. Germline-derived CDR1 and CDR2 are MNHEY and SVGAGI. The CDR3 contains 11 residues. Trimming shortened V by 2 bases and J by 10 bases, and 6 bases separated the two germline ends. As DNA, the CDR3 is TGTGCCAGCAGTTACGTGTCAGAGCAGTTCTTC. Translating gives CASSYVSEQFF.

Comment on this clonotype: One junction end disagrees with the germline gene, perhaps due to a read error. J is TRBJ2-7 and V is TRBV19; 7 bases match TRBD1. The CDR3 is made up of 14 amino acids. Germline V gene data show CDR1 as LNHDA and CDR2 as SQIVND (reference sequence). CDR3 coding DNA: TGTGCTAGTAGTAAGGGGACAGCGAAACTCGAGCAGTACTTC. It yields the protein CASSKGTAKLEQYF.

The chain uses TRBV11-2 and TRBJ1-3; no firm D call. The germline CDR1 and CDR2 sequences are SGHAT and FQNNGV. This CDR3 is built from 16 residues. Trimming removed 1 base at V and 2 bases at J, with 12 bases between. CDR3 DNA: TGTGCCAGCAGCTTAGGTCCAGGCCGACCTGGAAACACCATATATTTT. As protein: CASSLGPGRPGNTIYF.

This clonotype was counted many times. This chain joins TRBV15 and TRBJ2-1; D unclear. Germline-derived CDR1 and CDR2 are LNHNV and YYDKDF (reference sequence). The V end was cut by 8 bases, the J end by 5 bases, with 16 bases between. The CDR3 runs 14 residues. CDR3 in amino acids: CATSVGMNHNEQFF. The CDR3 DNA reads as TGTGCCACCTCGGTGGGAATGAACCACAATGAGCAGTTCTTC.

This clonotype was observed many times. This sequence joins TRBV2 and TRBJ2-1, with TRBD1 matching 7 bases. J gave up 4 bases and V 5 bases, and 5 bases lay outside the gene matches. The CDR3 covers 14 residues. Germline V gene sequence: CDR1 SNHLY, CDR2 FYNNEI. CDR3 protein: CASSTGQLYNEQFF. CDR3 coding DNA: TGTGCCAGCAGTACGGGACAGCTATACAATGAGCAGTTCTTC. The whole variable domain, remainder taken from reference TRBV2 and TRBJ2-1, is EPEVTQTPSHQVTQMGQEVILRCVPISNHLYFYWYRQILGQKVEFLVSFYNNEISEKSEIFDDQFSVERPDGSNFTLKIRSTKLEDSAMYFCASSTGQLYNEQFFGPGTRLTVL.

V usage is TRBV10-3 and J usage is TRBJ1-4; no clear D gene. Germline lookup yields CDR1 ENHRY and CDR2 SYGVKD. This CDR3 comprises 9 residues. The CDR3 sequence: CDTNEKLFF. CDR3 coding DNA: TGTGATACTAATGAAAAACTGTTTTTT.

This clonotype was seen once. The chain joins TRBV5-1 to TRBJ1-2; 9 bases line up with TRBD1. The CDR3 is 13 amino acids. Germline V CDR1 and CDR2: SGHRS, YFSETQ. V gave up 4 bases and J gave up 7 bases; unmatched junction bases: 5. CDR3 loop: CASSAGQGSGYTF. For the CDR3, the DNA is TGCGCCAGCAGCGCGGGACAGGGTAGTGGCTACACCTTC.

The J gene is TRBJ2-7, the V gene TRBV12-3 or TRBV12-4; D is possibly TRBD1 (6 bases). The CDR3 consists of 13 residues. V was shortened by 5 bases and J by 2 bases, with 10 bases between the two germline ends. The CDR3 sequence is CASSLGQPYEQYF. CDR3 sequence (DNA): TGTGCCAGCAGTCTCGGACAGCCCTACGAGCAGTACTTC.

The V gene is TRBV7-7, the J gene TRBJ2-5; a possible D gene is TRBD1 (6 bases). Germline V gene data show CDR1 as SSHAT and CDR2 as FNYEAQ (reference sequence). This CDR3 has 13 residues. Trimming removed 6 bases from V and 2 bases from J, with 10 bases in between. The DNA for the CDR3 is TGTGCCAGCAGTTCGGACAGACAAGAGACCCAGTACTTC. Translated, it gives CASSSDRQETQYF.

The chain links TRBV6-1 to TRBJ1-1, with 8 positions matching TRBD1. The CDR3 runs to 13 residues. The germline V gene encodes CDR1 MNHNS and CDR2 SASEGT. V trimming: 6 bases; J trimming: 11 bases; junction bases outside the gene matches: 11. CDR3 DNA: TGTGCCAGCAGGGCCGGGACAGGATTACGGGCTTTCTTT. It encodes CASRAGTGLRAFF.

The sample holds a few counts of this clonotype. V and J are TRBV24-1 and TRBJ2-7; D may be TRBD1 or TRBD2 (6 bases each). Trimming took 7 bases from V and 1 from J, leaving 10 bases between them. Germline CDR1 reads KGHDR; CDR2 reads SFDVKD. This CDR3 region has 13 residues. CDR3 sequence: CATSGGVSYEQYF. The CDR3 DNA sequence: TGTGCCACCAGCGGGGGCGTATCCTACGAGCAGTACTTC.

Comments on this clonotype: A much bigger clone sits one base away, suggesting this may be a read error. V gene TRBV9 combines with J gene TRBJ1-5, with 9 bases identical to TRBD1. Germline loops: CDR1 SGDLS, CDR2 YYNGEE. The ends lost 3 bases at V and 4 bases at J; junction bases unmatched: 2. The CDR3 has 14 residues. CDR3 DNA: TGTGCCAGCAGCGCCGGGACAGGGAATCAGCCCCAGCATTTT. Its translation: CASSAGTGNQPQHF.

This clonotype was counted ten times or more. V usage is TRBV7-3 and J usage is TRBJ2-3, with 7 bases identical to TRBD1. There are 14 residues in the CDR3. J gave up 4 bases and V 2 bases, and 3 bases lay outside the gene matches. Germline values: CDR1 SGHTA, CDR2 FQGTGA. The CDR3, as DNA: TGTGCCAGCAGCTTAGACAGGGTCCCAGATACGCAGTATTTT. Translated: CASSLDRVPDTQYF.

This clonotype was detected only a few times. A much larger clone is a single base away; this may be a read error. This chain joins TRBV7-2 and TRBJ1-1, with 7 nucleotides matching TRBD1. CDR3 length equals 14 residues. V trimming: 4 bases; J trimming: 4 bases; junction bases outside the gene matches: 6. From germline, CDR1 is SGHTA and CDR2 FQGNSA. CDR3 residues: CASSSDRAATEAFF. CDR3 in DNA: TGTGCCAGCAGCTCTGACAGGGCGGCCACTGAAGCTTTCTTT. The full variable domain, in which reference TRBV7-2 and TRBJ1-1 provide the parts outside the CDR3, is GAGVSQSPSNKVTEKGKDVELRCDPISGHTALYWYRQSLGQGLEFLIYFQGNSAPDKSGLPSDRFSAERTGGSVSTLTIQRTQQEDSAVYLCASSSDRAATEAFFGQGTRLTVV.

The chain carries TRBV7-9 and TRBJ1-1; D gene unclear. V lost 4 bases and J lost 9, with 12 bases in between. CDR1 SEHNR and CDR2 FQNEAQ come from the germline V gene (reference sequence). The CDR3 has 12 amino acids. The DNA of the CDR3 is TGTGCCAGCAGCTCGGCTTGGTCCCAAGCTTTCTTT. Translation gives CASSSAWSQAFF.

The chain carries TRBV7-3 and TRBJ1-6; 9 nucleotides align to TRBD1. This CDR3 spans 14 amino acids. V trimming: 5 bases; J trimming: 9 bases; junction bases outside the gene matches: 5. Germline V gives CDR1 SGHTA, CDR2 FQGTGA. This chain's CDR3 is CASSVQGAGSPLHF. The CDR3 nucleotides are TGTGCCAGCAGCGTACAGGGGGCCGGTTCACCCCTCCACTTT.

Points on this clonotype: One end of the junction does not line up with germline, which may come from a read error. The chain carries TRBV7-6 and TRBJ2-2; 11 bases are a match to TRBD2. Germline V gene lookup returns CDR1 SGHVS and CDR2 FNYEAQ. The CDR3 contains 17 residues. CDR3 sequence (DNA): TGTGCCAGCAGCTTAGGGCCTAGCGGGGGGAACACCGGGGAGCTGTTCTTT. It encodes CASSLGPSGGNTGELFF.